One sample yielded the 23 T cell receptor beta chains listed below, sequenced in a study of T-cell reconstitution after alpha-beta-depleted transplantation in children. A library of TCRbeta sequences, prepared with unique molecular identifiers, was generated. TCRdb called the PCR reads again in MiXCR, with one record for every CDR3 protein. The profile shows more than 100,000 distinct CDR3 sequences, about 21% of them singletons. The sequencing used PBMCs, mostly from graft donor cells, collected 180 days after TCRalphabeta/CD19-depleted stem cell transplant. These receptors all stem from a male patient between 2 and 9 years old who had a stem cell transplant for chronic granulomatous disease, so the T cells may come from the graft donor.

The chain couples TRBV29-1 to TRBJ2-2; no definite D call. The CDR3 runs to 15 residues. V shed 2 bases and J shed 2 bases, with 12 bases lying between them. In germline, CDR1 is SQVTM, CDR2 ANQGSEA. CDR3 residues: CSVEPDNSNTGELFF. CDR3 in DNA: TGCAGCGTTGAACCCGACAATAGTAACACCGGGGAGCTGTTTTTT.

This clonotype was recorded at least ten times. The genes are TRBV29-1 and TRBJ2-7, with 8 nucleotides matching TRBD1. V lost 1 base to trimming and J lost 2 bases; unmatched junction nucleotides: 1. The CDR3 has 13 residues. Looked up from germline, CDR1 is SQVTM and CDR2 is ANQGSEA. Here the CDR3 DNA reads TGCAGCGTTGAAGGGGACAGGCCCTACGAGCAGTACTTC. This sequence encodes CSVEGDRPYEQYF.

Many counts were recorded for this clonotype. The chain joins TRBV4-3 to TRBJ2-2; D remains ambiguous. The length of the CDR3 is 17 residues. V lost 1 base to trimming and J lost 0 bases, with 12 bases between them. From germline, CDR1 is LGHNA and CDR2 YSLEER. The CDR3 DNA reads TGCGCCAGCAGCCAAGGTCCGACGGGTGCGAACACCGGGGAGCTGTTTTTT. Translated: CASSQGPTGANTGELFF.

The rearrangement links TRBV7-2 to TRBJ2-5, with a weak D call TRBD2 (6 bases). V dropped 5 bases and J dropped 7 bases, with 14 bases sitting between them. CDR1 and CDR2 from the germline V gene are SGHTA and FQGNSA. The CDR3 is 13 residues long. CDR3 sequence: CASSPKLGGTQYF. CDR3 DNA sequence: TGTGCCAGCAGCCCAAAACTCGGGGGGACCCAGTACTTC.

This clonotype was detected only a few times. The J gene is TRBJ2-1, the V gene TRBV5-1; 9 bases are a match to TRBD2. Germline CDR1 and CDR2: SGHRS and YFSETQ. V shed 6 bases, J shed 7 bases, and the junction held 14 bases outside the gene matches. The CDR3 has 16 residues. CDR3 loop: CASIYVEREATNEQFF. The CDR3 nucleotides read TGCGCCAGCATTTACGTGGAGCGGGAGGCAACGAATGAGCAGTTCTTC. The entire variable domain, with the rest obtained from reference TRBV5-1 and TRBJ2-1, is as follows: KAGVTQTPRYLIKTRGQQVTLSCSPISGHRSVSWYQQTPGQGLQFLFEYFSETQRNKGNFPGRFSGRQFSNSRSEMNVSTLELGDSALYLCASIYVEREATNEQFFGPGTRLTVL.

The chain is built from TRBV12-3 or TRBV12-4 and TRBJ2-3; 7 bases match TRBD2. V was pared by 0 bases and J by 4 bases, with 7 bases of the junction left unmatched. This CDR3 comprises 16 residues. CDR3 bases: TGTGCCAGCAGTTTAGCGCTGGGCGGGGGATCAGATACGCAGTATTTT. It translates to CASSLALGGGSDTQYF.

The genes are TRBV20-1 and TRBJ2-3, with a weak D call TRBD1 (7 bases). The CDR3 length is 14 residues. Trimming cost V 2 bases and J 3 bases, with 12 bases left between them. Germline V CDR1 and CDR2: DFQATT, SNEGSKA (reference sequence). The CDR3 sequence is CSARQGGLTDTQYF. CDR3 DNA sequence: TGCAGTGCTAGACAGGGGGGATTAACAGATACGCAGTATTTT.

This sequence joins TRBV19 and TRBJ2-2; D is possibly TRBD2 (5 bases). The CDR3 has 15 residues. From germline, CDR1 is LNHDA and CDR2 SQIVND (reference sequence). V was cut by 3 bases and J by 5 bases, with 13 bases left in between. The CDR3 DNA reads TGTGCCAGTAGTATGCCTTTCGGGAATACCGGGGAGCTGTTTTTT. Protein product: CASSMPFGNTGELFF.

This clonotype was detected only once. J is TRBJ2-7 and V is TRBV28; tentatively, D is TRBD2 (6 bases). This CDR3 has 16 residues. Trimming took off 6 bases at V and 9 bases at J, with 27 bases between the two ends. Germline values: CDR1 MDHEN, CDR2 SYDVKM. The CDR3 reads CASSLRGRRDDHVQYF. CDR3 DNA: TGTGCCAGCAGCCTAAGAGGACGGAGGGACGACCACGTGCAGTACTTC.

Only a few counts were recorded for this clonotype. The V gene is TRBV20-1, the J gene TRBJ1-5, with 11 nucleotides matching TRBD1. The V gene's germline CDR1 is DFQATT and CDR2 SNEGSKA (reference sequence). The CDR3 sequence is 15 residues long. With V trimmed by 5 bases and J by 5 bases, 8 bases remained unmatched. The CDR3 reads CSARPDRGLHQPQHF. CDR3 coding DNA: TGCAGTGCTCGCCCGGACAGGGGGCTCCATCAGCCCCAGCATTTT.

The rearrangement joins TRBV6-5 to TRBJ2-2; no firm D call. Trimming removed 2 bases at V and 6 bases at J, with 13 bases between. Germline V gives CDR1 MNHEY, CDR2 SVGAGI. The CDR3 sequence is 15 residues long. CDR3 sequence (DNA): TGTGCCAGCAGTTACCTGGTCTCGAGTTCCGGGGAGCTGTTTTTT. It encodes CASSYLVSSSGELFF.

The gene calls are TRBV20-1 and TRBJ2-1; 7 nucleotides match TRBD2. Germline CDR1 DFQATT, CDR2 SNEGSKA (reference sequence). The CDR3 runs to 14 residues. The junction had 13 bases not matched to a gene; V was cut back by 2 bases and J by 12 bases. The CDR3 sequence is CSARTSAKGARQFF. The CDR3 nucleotides read TGCAGTGCTAGAACTAGCGCAAAAGGCGCCAGGCAGTTCTTC.

The J gene is TRBJ2-3, the V gene TRBV12-3 or TRBV12-4; 9 bases agree with TRBD2. After removal of 4 bases from V and 5 bases from J, the junction contained 10 bases not matched to a gene. The CDR3 has 16 residues. The CDR3 here is CASSSLRAGGGDTQYF. Written as DNA, the CDR3 is TGTGCCAGCAGTTCCCTTCGAGCGGGGGGTGGAGATACGCAGTATTTT.

This chain joins TRBV5-1 and TRBJ2-1; D is possibly TRBD1 or TRBD2 (5 bases each). There are 13 residues in the CDR3. Trimming took 6 bases from V and 6 from J, leaving 13 bases between them. CDR1 and CDR2 from the germline V gene are SGHRS and YFSETQ. The CDR3 spells CASTLAGANEQFF. The CDR3 coding sequence is TGCGCCAGCACCCTAGCTGGGGCCAATGAGCAGTTCTTC. Full variable domain (missing parts from reference TRBV5-1 and TRBJ2-1): KAGVTQTPRYLIKTRGQQVTLSCSPISGHRSVSWYQQTPGQGLQFLFEYFSETQRNKGNFPGRFSGRQFSNSRSEMNVSTLELGDSALYLCASTLAGANEQFFGPGTRLTVL.

In its sample, this clonotype is medium-sized (0.01 to 0.1%). The chain carries TRBV20-1 and TRBJ2-7, with 11 positions matching TRBD2. The CDR3 spans 14 residues. The V gene end was trimmed by 6 bases and the J gene end by 2 bases; junction bases not matched to a gene: 6. Germline-derived CDR1 and CDR2 are DFQATT and SNEGSKA (reference sequence). CDR3 DNA sequence: TGCAGTGCGCTCACTAGCGGGGGAACCTACGAGCAGTACTTC. It codes for CSALTSGGTYEQYF.

This clonotype was recorded at least ten times. The chain employs TRBV7-8 and TRBJ1-5; possible D gene TRBD1, 6 bases. The CDR3 sequence is 14 residues long. The V end was cut by 5 bases, the J end by 3 bases, with 11 bases between. CDR1 is SGHVS, CDR2 FQNEAQ, per germline. The CDR3, as DNA: TGTGCCAGCAGCCCCACAGGGCTCAATCAGCCCCAGCATTTT. As protein: CASSPTGLNQPQHF.

The chain links TRBV5-1 to TRBJ2-5; perhaps TRBD1 as D (6 bases). The germline V gene has CDR1 SGHRS and CDR2 YFSETQ. V lost 0 bases and J lost 2, with 14 bases in between. The CDR3 runs 16 residues. The CDR3 region is CASSLAGMTGQETQYF. CDR3 coding DNA: TGCGCCAGCAGCTTGGCGGGGATGACAGGACAAGAGACCCAGTACTTC.

This chain links TRBV7-6 with TRBJ2-1, with 8 bases that match TRBD2. V was clipped by 2 bases and J by 9 bases; unmatched bases: 9. This CDR3 has 15 residues. The germline CDR1 and CDR2 sequences are SGHVS and FNYEAQ. DNA for the CDR3: TGTGCCAGCAGCTTACTCCGGGGGGGCCCAGGTGAGCAGTTCTTC. This translates into CASSLLRGGPGEQFF.

V is TRBV24-1 and J is TRBJ2-1; 10 bases line up with TRBD2. Germline lookup yields CDR1 KGHDR and CDR2 SFDVKD. The CDR3 extends over 16 amino acids. The V gene end was trimmed by 3 bases and the J gene end by 2 bases; junction bases not matched to a gene: 3. The CDR3, as DNA: TGTGCCACCAGTGATACCGGGACTAGCGCCTACAATGAGCAGTTCTTC. It specifies CATSDTGTSAYNEQFF.

This clonotype appeared a few times. This rearrangement joins TRBV25-1 to TRBJ2-7, with D tentatively TRBD1 or TRBD2 (5 bases each). The CDR3 length is 17 residues. Trimming stripped 3 bases from V and 6 bases from J, with 24 bases between. Per germline, CDR1 MGHDK and CDR2 SYGVNS. For the CDR3, the DNA is TGTGCCAGCAGTGATGAGATGAGGCAGGGCCCTGCGGGCGAGCAGTACTTC. This translates into CASSDEMRQGPAGEQYF.

The chain recombines TRBV5-1 with TRBJ2-7, with TRBD2 as a possible D gene (5 bases). The CDR3 covers 13 residues. Looked up from germline, CDR1 is SGHRS and CDR2 is YFSETQ. Trimming took 5 bases from V and 7 from J, leaving 16 bases between them. The CDR3 region has the DNA TGCGCCAGCAGTCATGCTTCCGGCGGGGAGCAGTACTTC. Its translation is CASSHASGGEQYF.

The table lists this clonotype with many counts. The V gene is TRBV29-1, the J gene TRBJ2-1; D is possibly TRBD2 (6 bases). Germline V gene sequence: CDR1 SQVTM, CDR2 ANQGSEA. V lost 0 bases, J lost 0 bases, and 12 bases lay in between. CDR3 length equals 16 residues. CDR3 coding DNA: TGCAGCGTTGAAGATAGGCGGGAACCCTCCTACAATGAGCAGTTCTTC. This translates into CSVEDRREPSYNEQFF.

The V call is TRBV20-1, the J call TRBJ2-2; the D gene is possibly TRBD1 (6 bases). With 1 base removed from V and 6 bases from J, the gap between germline ends came to 15 bases. This CDR3 contains 15 residues. Germline V gives CDR1 DFQATT, CDR2 SNEGSKA (reference sequence). The CDR3 DNA is TGCAGTGCTAGAGGGGGGACAAGGTTATCCGGGGAGCTGTTTTTT. This codes for CSARGGTRLSGELFF.